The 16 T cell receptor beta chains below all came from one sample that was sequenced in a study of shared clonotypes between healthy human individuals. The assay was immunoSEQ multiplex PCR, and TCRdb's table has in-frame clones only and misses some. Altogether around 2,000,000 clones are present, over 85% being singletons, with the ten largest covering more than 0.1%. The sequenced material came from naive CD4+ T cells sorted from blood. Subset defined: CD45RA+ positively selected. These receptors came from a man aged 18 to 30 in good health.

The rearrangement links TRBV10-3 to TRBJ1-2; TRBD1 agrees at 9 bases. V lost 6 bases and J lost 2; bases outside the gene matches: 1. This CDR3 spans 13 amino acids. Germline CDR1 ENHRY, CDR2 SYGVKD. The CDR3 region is CAIRGQGNYGYTF. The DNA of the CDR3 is TGTGCCATCAGGGGACAGGGAAACTATGGCTACACCTTC.

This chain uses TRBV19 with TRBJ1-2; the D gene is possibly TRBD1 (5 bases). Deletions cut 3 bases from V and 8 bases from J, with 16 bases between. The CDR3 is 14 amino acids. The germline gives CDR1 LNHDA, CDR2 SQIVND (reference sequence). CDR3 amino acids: CASSMPGETRGYTF. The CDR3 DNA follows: TGTGCCAGTAGTATGCCGGGGGAAACCCGCGGCTACACCTTC.

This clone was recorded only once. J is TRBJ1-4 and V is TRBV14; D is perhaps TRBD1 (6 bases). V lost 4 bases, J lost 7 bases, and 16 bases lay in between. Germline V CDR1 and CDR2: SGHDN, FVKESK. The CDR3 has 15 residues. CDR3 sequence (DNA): TGTGCCAGCAGCCCCCCAGGGAGGGGGACTGAAAAACTGTTTTTT. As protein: CASSPPGRGTEKLFF. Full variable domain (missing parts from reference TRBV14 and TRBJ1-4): EAGVTQFPSHSVIEKGQTVTLRCDPISGHDNLYWYRRVMGKEIKFLLHFVKESKQDESGMPNNRFLAERTGGTYSTLKVQPAELEDSGVYFCASSPPGRGTEKLFFGSGTQLSVL.

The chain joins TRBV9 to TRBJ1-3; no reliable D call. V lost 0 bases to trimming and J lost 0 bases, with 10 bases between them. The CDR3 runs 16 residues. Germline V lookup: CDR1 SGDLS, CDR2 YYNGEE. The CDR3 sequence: CASSVDPPSSGNTIYF. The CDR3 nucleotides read TGTGCCAGCAGCGTAGATCCACCGAGCTCTGGAAACACCATATATTTT. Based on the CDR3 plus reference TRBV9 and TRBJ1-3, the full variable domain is DSGVTQTPKHLITATGQRVTLRCSPRSGDLSVYWYQQSLDQGLQFLIQYYNGEERAKGNILERFSAQQFPDLHSELNLSSLELGDSALYFCASSVDPPSSGNTIYFGEGSWLTVV.

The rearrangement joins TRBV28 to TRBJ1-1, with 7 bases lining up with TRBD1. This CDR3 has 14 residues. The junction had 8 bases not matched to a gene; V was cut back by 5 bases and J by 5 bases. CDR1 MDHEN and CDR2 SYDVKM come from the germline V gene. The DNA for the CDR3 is TGTGCCAGCAGTCCGCCGGGCAGGGGGACTGAAGCTTTCTTT. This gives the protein CASSPPGRGTEAFF. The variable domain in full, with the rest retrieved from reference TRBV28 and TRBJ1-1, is DVKVTQSSRYLVKRTGEKVFLECVQDMDHENMFWYRQDPGLGLRLIYFSYDVKMKEKGDIPEGYSVSREKKERFSLILESASTNQTSMYLCASSPPGRGTEAFFGQGTRLTVV.

The DNA of the CDR3 is TGCAGTGAACTACCGCAGTTCTTC. Translating gives CSELPQFF. The rearrangement uses TRBV20-1 and TRBJ2-1; D uncertain. V was trimmed by 7 bases and J by 12 bases, leaving 7 bases between them. Per the germline V gene, CDR1 is DFQATT and CDR2 is SNEGSKA (reference sequence). The CDR3 runs to 8 residues.

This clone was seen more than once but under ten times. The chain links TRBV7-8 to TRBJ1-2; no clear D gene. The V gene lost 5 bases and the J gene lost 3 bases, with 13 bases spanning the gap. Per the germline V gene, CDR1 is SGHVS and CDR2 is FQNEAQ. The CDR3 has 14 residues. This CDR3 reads CASSIQPEDYGYTF. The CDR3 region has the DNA TGTGCCAGCAGCATACAGCCTGAAGACTATGGCTACACCTTC.

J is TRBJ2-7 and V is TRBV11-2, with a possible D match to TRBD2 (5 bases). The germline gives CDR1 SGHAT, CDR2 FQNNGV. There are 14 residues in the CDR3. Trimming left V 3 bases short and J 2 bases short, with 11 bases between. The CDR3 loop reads CASSFRGPPYEQYF. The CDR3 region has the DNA TGTGCCAGCAGCTTTCGGGGTCCCCCCTACGAGCAGTACTTC. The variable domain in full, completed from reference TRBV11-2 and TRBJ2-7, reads EAGVAQSPRYKIIEKRQSVAFWCNPISGHATLYWYQQILGQGPKLLIQFQNNGVVDDSQLPKDRFSAERLKGVDSTLKIQPAKLEDSAVYLCASSFRGPPYEQYFGPGTRLTVT.

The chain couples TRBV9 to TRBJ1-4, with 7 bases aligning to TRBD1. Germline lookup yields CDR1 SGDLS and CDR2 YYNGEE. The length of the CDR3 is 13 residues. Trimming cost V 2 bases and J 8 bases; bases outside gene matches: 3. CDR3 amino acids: CASSVLQGEKLFF. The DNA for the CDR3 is TGTGCCAGCAGCGTCCTACAGGGGGAAAAACTGTTTTTT.

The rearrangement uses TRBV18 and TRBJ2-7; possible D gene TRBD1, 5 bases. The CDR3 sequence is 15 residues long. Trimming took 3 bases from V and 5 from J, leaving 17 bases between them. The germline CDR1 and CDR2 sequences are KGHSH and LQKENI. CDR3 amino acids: CASSPQGPQGDEQYF. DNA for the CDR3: TGTGCCAGCTCACCCCAGGGTCCCCAAGGGGACGAGCAGTACTTC.

The CDR3 sequence is CASSNQPSYEQYF. The CDR3 DNA sequence: TGTGCCAGCAGCAACCAGCCCTCCTACGAGCAGTACTTC. The rearrangement uses TRBV6-5 and TRBJ2-7; D remains ambiguous. From germline, CDR1 is MNHEY and CDR2 SVGAGI. Trimming pared 6 bases from V and 0 bases from J, leaving 9 bases between. This CDR3 is 13 amino acids long.

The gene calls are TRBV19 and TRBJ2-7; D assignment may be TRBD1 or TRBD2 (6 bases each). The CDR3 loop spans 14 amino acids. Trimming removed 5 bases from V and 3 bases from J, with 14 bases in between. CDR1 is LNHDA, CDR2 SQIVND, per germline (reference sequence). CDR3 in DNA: TGTGCCAGTAGTGTCAGGGGAGGATTCTACGAGCAGTACTTC. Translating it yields CASSVRGGFYEQYF.

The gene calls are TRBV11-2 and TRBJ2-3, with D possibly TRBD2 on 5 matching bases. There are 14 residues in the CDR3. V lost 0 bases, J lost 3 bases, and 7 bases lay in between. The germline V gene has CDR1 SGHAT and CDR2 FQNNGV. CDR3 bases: TGTGCCAGCAGCTTAGACCCGGGGACAGATACGCAGTATTTT. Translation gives CASSLDPGTDTQYF. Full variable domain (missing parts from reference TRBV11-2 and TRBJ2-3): EAGVAQSPRYKIIEKRQSVAFWCNPISGHATLYWYQQILGQGPKLLIQFQNNGVVDDSQLPKDRFSAERLKGVDSTLKIQPAKLEDSAVYLCASSLDPGTDTQYFGPGTRLTVL.

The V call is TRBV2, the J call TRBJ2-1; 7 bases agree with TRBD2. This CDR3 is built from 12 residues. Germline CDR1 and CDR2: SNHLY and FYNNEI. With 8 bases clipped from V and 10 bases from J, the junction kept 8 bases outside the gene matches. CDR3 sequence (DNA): TGTGCCAGCTCGGGGAGGGTTGGGGAGCAGTTCTTC. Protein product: CASSGRVGEQFF.

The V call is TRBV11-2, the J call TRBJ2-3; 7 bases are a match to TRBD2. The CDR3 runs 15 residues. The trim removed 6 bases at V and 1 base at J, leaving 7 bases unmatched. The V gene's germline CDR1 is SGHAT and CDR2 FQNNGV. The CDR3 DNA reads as TGTGCCAGCAGTCGTTTGGCGGGGGGCACAGATACGCAGTATTTT. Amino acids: CASSRLAGGTDTQYF.

In DNA, the CDR3 is TGTGCCAGCGGTCCGAGGACACCTAACACCGGGGAGCTGTTTTTT. Encoded protein: CASGPRTPNTGELFF. The chain employs TRBV28 and TRBJ2-2; possible D gene TRBD1, 5 bases. V lost 8 bases, J lost 2 bases, and 15 bases lay in between. The CDR3 is 15 amino acids. Germline V gives CDR1 MDHEN, CDR2 SYDVKM.